The present TCR beta chain was sequenced within a study of cytomegalovirus exposure and HLA in healthy donors. V was cut by 0 bases and J by 7 bases, with 18 bases left in between. This CDR3 is 16 amino acids long. Germline V lookup: CDR1 SGHAT, CDR2 FQDESV (reference sequence). Of note for this clone: Its antigen remains unidentified. This likely reflects a read error, since a far larger clone is one base away.

Study findings and constraints: Later on, an analysis found that several of the most significant clusters appeared to be linked to common viral pathogens, which included parvovirus B19.

PCR involved 60 Vbeta and 13 Jbeta primers. Some clones are missing from TCRdb's copy, which holds only in-frame ones; the method was immunoSEQ multiplex PCR. The table has 150,000 to 200,000 clones, 70% to 85% seen once. Sequenced sample: PBMCs. The chain carries TRBV11-1 and TRBJ2-5; D is perhaps TRBD2 (5 bases). This TCR was sampled from a woman aged 25 to 39 in good health and CMV-seropositive. The CDR3 sequence is CASSLASQRAKRTQYF. The DNA for the CDR3 is TGTGCCAGCAGCTTAGCGAGTCAGAGGGCTAAGCGGACCCAGTACTTC.